This entry lists 28 T cell receptor beta chains sequenced from one sample in a study of molecular identifiers for immune sequencing clone quantification. Via MiXCR, TCRdb re-called the PCR reads, giving one row per CDR3 protein. The sample has 85,000 to 100,000 distinct CDR3 sequences; 21% are singletons. The sequenced sample was naive CD8+ T cells from blood, with Jurkat cell RNA spiked in. Subset in this sample: FACS-sorted CD8+CD4-CCR7+CD45RA+ naive T cells. The origin of the receptors is a human donor in good health. Some libraries in this study had Jurkat cell RNA spiked in.

In its sample, this clonotype was seen once. The chain links TRBV10-3 to TRBJ2-5; D is perhaps TRBD1 (5 bases). The CDR3 is made up of 13 amino acids. Trimming cost V 7 bases and J 4 bases, with 13 bases left between them. Looked up from germline, CDR1 is ENHRY and CDR2 is SYGVKD. The CDR3 reads CAITPDSLETQYF. CDR3 nucleotides: TGTGCCATCACCCCAGACAGCCTAGAGACCCAGTACTTC.

This clonotype was counted at least ten times. This sequence joins TRBV4-1 and TRBJ2-5, with D uncertain. The germline gives CDR1 MGHRA, CDR2 YSYEKL. The V gene lost 3 bases and the J gene lost 0 bases, with 8 bases spanning the gap. This CDR3 spans 14 amino acids. The CDR3 loop reads CASSQVSYQETQYF. Written as DNA, the CDR3 is TGCGCCAGCAGCCAGGTCTCCTACCAAGAGACCCAGTACTTC.

This clonotype turned up a few times. The CDR3 loop is CASSLVLSRRGAYNEQFF. CDR3 coding DNA: TGTGCCAGCAGCTTAGTTCTGTCTCGACGGGGGGCTTACAATGAGCAGTTCTTC. This chain uses TRBV11-1 with TRBJ2-1; a weak D match, TRBD2 (7 bases). From germline, CDR1 is SGHAT and CDR2 FQDESV (reference sequence). The CDR3 runs 18 residues. The V and J ends lost 1 base and 4 bases respectively, with 20 bases between them.

Comment on this clonotype: It may be a read error: a sequence one base away is much more abundant. CDR3 amino acids: CASSLGGSEKYF. The CDR3 DNA reads TGCGCCAGCAGCTTGGGGGGCTCGGAGAAGTACTTC. The chain uses TRBV5-1 and TRBJ2-7, with a tentative D call TRBD1 (5 bases). This CDR3 comprises 12 residues. With 0 bases removed from V and 11 bases from J, the gap between germline ends came to 12 bases. From germline, CDR1 is SGHRS and CDR2 YFSETQ.

This clonotype showed up many times. The V gene is TRBV6-2 or TRBV6-3, the J gene TRBJ1-5; unclear D gene. In germline, CDR1 is MNHEY, CDR2 SVGEGT. V was shortened by 2 bases and J by 2 bases, with 10 bases between the two germline ends. This CDR3 region has 15 residues. CDR3 protein: CASSYPATGNQPQHF. CDR3 coding DNA: TGTGCCAGCAGTTACCCCGCCACGGGCAATCAGCCCCAGCATTTT.

This clonotype was seen more than once but under ten times. The chain uses TRBV4-1 and TRBJ2-2; 10 bases are shared with TRBD2. From germline, CDR1 is MGHRA and CDR2 YSYEKL. J was trimmed by 5 bases and V by 1 base; bases with no gene match: 7. The CDR3 is made up of 17 amino acids. The DNA of the CDR3 is TGCGCCAGCAGCCAAGGGCTAGCGGGAGATAATACCGGGGAGCTGTTTTTT. Amino acid sequence: CASSQGLAGDNTGELFF.

At least ten counts were recorded for this clonotype. J is TRBJ2-3 and V is TRBV5-6; 8 bases align to TRBD1. The V segment lost 6 bases and the J segment 5 bases; nucleotides outside the gene matches: 14. CDR1 is SGHDT, CDR2 YYEEEE, per germline. The CDR3 consists of 16 residues. CDR3 nucleotides: TGTGCCAGCACTGCCTGGTGGGCAGGGGGCATAGATACGCAGTATTTT. This encodes CASTAWWAGGIDTQYF.

The table lists this clonotype with many counts. V is TRBV7-8 and J is TRBJ2-6, with 7 positions matching TRBD1. Germline V gene lookup returns CDR1 SGHVS and CDR2 FQNEAQ. The CDR3 length is 16 residues. V lost 5 bases, J lost 0 bases, and 4 bases stayed unmatched. The CDR3 here is CASSQGQPSGANVLTF. CDR3 nucleotides: TGTGCCAGCAGCCAGGGACAGCCCTCTGGGGCCAACGTCCTGACTTTC.

With respect to this clonotype: A read error may be the cause here, since a much bigger clone is one base away. The chain is built from TRBV2 and TRBJ2-7; D is perhaps TRBD1 or TRBD2 (6 bases each). The CDR3 contains 19 residues. Looked up from germline, CDR1 is SNHLY and CDR2 is FYNNEI. V lost 0 bases and J 2 bases, leaving 23 bases between the germline ends. The chain's CDR3 is CASSEADQGWTAGTYEQYF. In DNA, the CDR3 is TGTGCCAGCAGTGAAGCTGACCAGGGTTGGACAGCGGGCACCTACGAGCAGTACTTC. Filled out from reference TRBV2 and TRBJ2-7, the complete variable domain reads EPEVTQTPSHQVTQMGQEVILRCVPISNHLYFYWYRQILGQKVEFLVSFYNNEISEKSEIFDDQFSVERPDGSNFTLKIRSTKLEDSAMYFCASSEADQGWTAGTYEQYFGPGTRLTVT.

This clonotype was seen many times. The chain links TRBV12-5 to TRBJ2-3; D is undetermined. The germline V and J ends were trimmed by 0 bases and 6 bases, with 13 bases remaining between them. The germline V gene encodes CDR1 LGHNT and CDR2 FRNRAP. CDR3 length equals 15 residues. The CDR3 coding sequence is TGTGCTAGTGGTTTGGTAGTGGGTCCCCTGGATACGCAGTATTTT. This sequence encodes CASGLVVGPLDTQYF.

J is TRBJ2-7 and V is TRBV29-1; D is possibly TRBD1 (6 bases). CDR3 length equals 12 residues. Trimming shortened V by 6 bases and J by 3 bases, and 12 bases separated the two germline ends. CDR1 and CDR2 from the germline V gene are SQVTM and ANQGSEA. The CDR3 here is CSVAGTFYEQYF. In nucleotides, the CDR3 is TGCAGCGTGGCCGGGACATTCTACGAGCAGTACTTC.

On this clonotype: With a much larger clone just one base away, this may be a read error. The chain carries TRBV3-1 and TRBJ1-2, with D maybe TRBD1 (5 bases). This CDR3 has 15 amino acids. The germline V and J ends were trimmed by 0 bases and 0 bases, with 8 bases remaining between them. Germline V gene data show CDR1 as LGHDT and CDR2 as YNNKEL (reference sequence). CDR3: CASSQEGRANYGYTF. In nucleotides, the CDR3 is TGTGCCAGCAGCCAAGAGGGCAGGGCTAACTATGGCTACACCTTC.

This clonotype has more than one count but fewer than ten. The chain recombines TRBV19 with TRBJ2-7; D is undetermined. Germline values: CDR1 LNHDA, CDR2 SQIVND (reference sequence). V lost 3 bases and J lost 4, with 13 bases in between. The CDR3 length is 14 residues. As DNA, the CDR3 is TGTGCCAGTAGTATGCTTTACCCACCTTACGAGCAGTACTTC. It translates to CASSMLYPPYEQYF. Complete variable domain (other parts from reference TRBV19 and TRBJ2-7): DGGITQSPKYLFRKEGQNVTLSCEQNLNHDAMYWYRQDPGQGLRLIYYSQIVNDFQKGDIAEGYSVSREKKESFPLTVTSAQKNPTAFYLCASSMLYPPYEQYFGPGTRLTVT.

Ten or more counts support this clonotype. The chain combines TRBV20-1 with TRBJ2-3; 8 positions match TRBD2. V shed 3 bases and J 3 bases; nucleotides not matched to a gene: 14. From germline, CDR1 is DFQATT and CDR2 SNEGSKA (reference sequence). The CDR3 totals 17 residues. In DNA, the CDR3 is TGCAGTGCTAGCGGGGGGGGGGCCAGCGGACCTACAGATACGCAGTATTTT. This translates into CSASGGGASGPTDTQYF.

This clonotype was counted once. This may arise from a read error, as a much more abundant clone is one base away. This chain joins TRBV7-2 and TRBJ2-1; 9 positions agree with TRBD1. CDR3 length equals 15 residues. The germline CDR1 and CDR2 sequences are SGHTA and FQGNSA. J lost 3 bases, V lost 5 bases, and 5 bases had no gene match. As DNA, the CDR3 is TGTGCCAGCAGCCTAACAGGGGGCGACTACAATGAGCAGTTCTTC. Translation: CASSLTGGDYNEQFF. The full variable domain, its missing parts supplied by reference TRBV7-2 and TRBJ2-1, is GAGVSQSPSNKVTEKGKDVELRCDPISGHTALYWYRQSLGQGLEFLIYFQGNSAPDKSGLPSDRFSAERTGGSVSTLTIQRTQQEDSAVYLCASSLTGGDYNEQFFGPGTRLTVL.

This chain joins TRBV27 and TRBJ1-1, with 10 bases aligning to TRBD1. The CDR3 has 15 amino acids. V gave up 5 bases and J gave up 4 bases; unmatched junction bases: 7. Germline CDR1 MNHEY, CDR2 SMNVEV (reference sequence). CDR3 in DNA: TGTGCCAGCAGTGGCGACAGGGGGCAGGGCACTGAAGCTTTCTTT. It codes for CASSGDRGQGTEAFF.

This clonotype was detected many times. The rearrangement joins TRBV30 to TRBJ2-3; TRBD1 might be the D (5 bases). The CDR3 runs 15 residues. The germline CDR1 and CDR2 sequences are GTSNPN and SVGIG (reference sequence). The V end was cut by 1 base, the J end by 3 bases, with 14 bases between. The CDR3 sequence: CAWSEGFRVTDTQYF. The CDR3 region has the DNA TGTGCCTGGAGTGAAGGTTTCAGGGTTACAGATACGCAGTATTTT.

This clonotype has just a few counts. V usage is TRBV10-3 and J usage is TRBJ2-7, with TRBD1 as a possible D gene (7 bases). The CDR3 length is 15 residues. Trimming shortened V by 5 bases and J by 2 bases, and 16 bases separated the two germline ends. The germline gives CDR1 ENHRY, CDR2 SYGVKD. The DNA for the CDR3 is TGTGCCATCAGTTCCGAGACAGGGAGGACCTACGAGCAGTACTTC. This sequence encodes CAISSETGRTYEQYF.

The chain couples TRBV6-5 to TRBJ1-2, with TRBD1 matching 9 bases. Trimming removed 0 bases from V and 4 bases from J; junction bases left unmatched: 15. The CDR3 contains 19 residues. The germline V gene encodes CDR1 MNHEY and CDR2 SVGAGI. CDR3 protein: CASSYSRTGADFLIYGYTF. CDR3 nucleotide sequence: TGTGCCAGCAGTTACTCTCGGACAGGGGCCGATTTCTTGATCTATGGCTACACCTTC.

This rearrangement joins TRBV29-1 to TRBJ2-7, with 7 nucleotides matching TRBD1. The germline V gene has CDR1 SQVTM and CDR2 ANQGSEA. There are 13 residues in the CDR3. The V segment lost 4 bases and the J segment 2 bases; nucleotides outside the gene matches: 5. CDR3 sequence reads: CSVGGQSTYEQYF. The CDR3 DNA sequence: TGCAGCGTTGGGGGACAGTCAACCTACGAGCAGTACTTC.

The rearrangement links TRBV6-2 or TRBV6-3 to TRBJ2-7; TRBD1 agrees at 12 bases. The CDR3 runs to 15 residues. Germline V CDR1 and CDR2: MNHEY, SVGEGT. After removal of 0 bases from V and 6 bases from J, the junction contained 3 bases not matched to a gene. The CDR3 DNA follows: TGTGCCAGCAGTTACTCAGGGACAGGGGGCTTCGAGCAGTACTTC. It encodes CASSYSGTGGFEQYF.

On this clonotype itself: It may be a read error: a sequence one base away is much more abundant. Written as DNA, the CDR3 is TGCAGTGCTAGCGACAGGTCCTCCGCAGATACGCAGTATTTT. Protein sequence: CSASDRSSADTQYF. J is TRBJ2-3 and V is TRBV20-1; D possibly corresponds to TRBD1 (6 bases). The CDR3 length is 14 residues. Germline values: CDR1 DFQATT, CDR2 SNEGSKA (reference sequence). V dropped 3 bases and J dropped 4 bases, with 14 bases sitting between them.

This clonotype was seen repeatedly, ten times or more. The rearrangement joins TRBV4-3 to TRBJ2-2, with D possibly being TRBD2 (6 bases). The CDR3 covers 18 residues. CDR1 LGHNA and CDR2 YSLEER come from the germline V gene. Trimming shortened V by 1 base and J by 2 bases, and 17 bases separated the two germline ends. CDR3: CASSQVIAEISNTGELFF. In nucleotides, the CDR3 is TGCGCCAGCAGCCAAGTGATAGCGGAGATCTCAAACACCGGGGAGCTGTTTTTT.

In this sample, this clonotype turned up many times. V and J are TRBV20-1 and TRBJ2-7; TRBD2 matches 8 bases. This CDR3 region has 14 residues. With V trimmed by 3 bases and J by 4 bases, 8 bases remained unmatched. Germline CDR1 DFQATT, CDR2 SNEGSKA (reference sequence). The CDR3: CSARSLAGWYEQYF. CDR3 nucleotide sequence: TGCAGTGCTAGGTCCTTAGCGGGATGGTACGAGCAGTACTTC.

Many counts were recorded for this clonotype. This sequence joins TRBV20-1 and TRBJ2-7, with D maybe TRBD2 (7 bases). This CDR3 is 14 amino acids long. Germline CDR1 reads DFQATT; CDR2 reads SNEGSKA (reference sequence). V lost 3 bases and J lost 4, with 16 bases in between. CDR3 sequence reads: CSARGGLASYEQYF. CDR3 bases: TGCAGTGCTAGGGGGGGGCTAGCGAGTTACGAGCAGTACTTC.

The chain joins TRBV27 to TRBJ2-2; D remains unclear. Trimming took 3 bases from V and 1 from J, leaving 3 bases between them. The CDR3 consists of 13 residues. The germline CDR1 and CDR2 sequences are MNHEY and SMNVEV (reference sequence). CDR3 nucleotide sequence: TGTGCCAGCAGTTTGAAGAACACCGGGGAGCTGTTTTTT. Translated, it gives CASSLKNTGELFF.

This clonotype was seen at least ten times. The chain uses TRBV7-3 and TRBJ2-3; no clear D. Germline assignment: CDR1 SGHTA and CDR2 FQGTGA. The CDR3 is made up of 16 amino acids. Deletions cut 2 bases from V and 3 bases from J, with 15 bases between. The CDR3 DNA is TGTGCCAGCAGCTTACTGCCATCCGGTGAAACAGATACGCAGTATTTT. Its translation: CASSLLPSGETDTQYF.

This clonotype was observed a handful of times. The genes are TRBV15 and TRBJ2-1, with 11 bases lining up with TRBD2. This CDR3 contains 18 residues. V lost 1 base, J lost 10 bases, and 15 bases stayed unmatched. Per the germline V gene, CDR1 is LNHNV and CDR2 is YYDKDF (reference sequence). CDR3: CATSRGPLAGGPSWEQFF. The DNA of the CDR3 is TGTGCCACCAGCAGAGGACCCTTAGCGGGGGGGCCATCATGGGAGCAGTTCTTC.